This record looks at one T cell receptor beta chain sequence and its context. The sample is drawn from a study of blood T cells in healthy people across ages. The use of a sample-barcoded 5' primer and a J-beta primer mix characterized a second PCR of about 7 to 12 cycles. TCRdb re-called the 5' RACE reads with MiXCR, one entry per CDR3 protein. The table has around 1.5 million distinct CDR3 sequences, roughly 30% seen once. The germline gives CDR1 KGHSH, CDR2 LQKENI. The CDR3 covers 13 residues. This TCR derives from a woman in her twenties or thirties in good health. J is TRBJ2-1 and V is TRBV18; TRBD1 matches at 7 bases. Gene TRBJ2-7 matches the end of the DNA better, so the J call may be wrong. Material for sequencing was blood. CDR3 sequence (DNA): TGTGCCAGCTCACCTAACGACAGGGACGAGCAGTACTTC. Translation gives CASSPNDRDEQYF.